This T cell receptor (beta chain) emerged from a study of blood T cells in healthy people across ages. Alongside a J-beta primer mix, a sample-barcoded 5' primer served in a second PCR lasting about 7 to 11 cycles. MiXCR, applied by TCRdb to the 5' RACE reads, yields one record per CDR3 protein. The repertoire holds 1,300,000 or so distinct CDR3 sequences, with 59% as singletons. V shed 3 bases and J 3 bases; nucleotides not matched to a gene: 10. Germline-derived CDR1 and CDR2 are MNHNS and SASEGT. CDR3 length: 18 amino acids. The V gene is TRBV6-1, the J gene TRBJ2-7; TRBD2 agrees at 14 bases. The sequence derives from a man younger than 35 in good health. Material for sequencing was blood. For the CDR3, the DNA is TGTGCCAGCAGTGATTTTTGGACTAGCGGGAGGAGTTACTACGAGCAGTACTTC. As protein: CASSDFWTSGRSYYEQYF.